In this sample, the clone carrying this T cell receptor beta chain turned up many times. V was clipped by 5 bases and J by 6 bases, with 16 bases between them. Germline V gene data show CDR1 as MNHNS and CDR2 as SASEGT. The CDR3 totals 14 residues. This specimen comes from a study of T cells in Graves' hyperthyroidism and ophthalmopathy. TCR beta CDR3 region amplification was performed from RNA transcripts. The HTBI primer set drove a first-round RT-PCR of the TCR CDR3. Each CDR3 protein is one row after TCRdb ran MiXCR on the multiplex PCR reads. The sample contains approximately 520,000 distinct CDR3 sequences, more than 20% of which appear only once.

Sequenced sample: blood. The TCR sequence derives from a man aged 18-30 years with Graves' hyperthyroidism. V usage is TRBV6-1 and J usage is TRBJ1-1, with D possibly being TRBD1 (5 bases). CDR3 sequence reads: CASSLKTEPPEAFF. The CDR3 DNA reads as TGTGCCAGCAGTCTTAAGACAGAACCGCCTGAAGCTTTCTTT.